This T cell receptor (beta chain) was sequenced during a study of cytotoxic CD8 clonotypes in ibrutinib-treated CLL. Turning to the study itself: The average sample held roughly 250,000 productive templates and 85,000 to 100,000 productive rearrangements.

Per germline, CDR1 SGHRS and CDR2 YFSETQ. Trimming shortened V by 4 bases and J by 5 bases, and 15 bases separated the two germline ends. This CDR3 is 14 amino acids long. Sequencing used immunoSEQ multiplex PCR; TCRdb keeps in-frame clones, though not all of them. In the table there are more than 140,000 clones, around 77% of which are singletons. This clonotype was sampled from a human donor with chronic lymphocytic leukemia. Sequencing used PBMCs, obtained after 12 months of ibrutinib treatment. The chain combines TRBV5-1 with TRBJ1-2, with D unresolved. The CDR3 DNA reads TGCGCCAGCAGCAGCGGGTTTCGGGAATATGGCTACACCTTC. This codes for CASSSGFREYGYTF.